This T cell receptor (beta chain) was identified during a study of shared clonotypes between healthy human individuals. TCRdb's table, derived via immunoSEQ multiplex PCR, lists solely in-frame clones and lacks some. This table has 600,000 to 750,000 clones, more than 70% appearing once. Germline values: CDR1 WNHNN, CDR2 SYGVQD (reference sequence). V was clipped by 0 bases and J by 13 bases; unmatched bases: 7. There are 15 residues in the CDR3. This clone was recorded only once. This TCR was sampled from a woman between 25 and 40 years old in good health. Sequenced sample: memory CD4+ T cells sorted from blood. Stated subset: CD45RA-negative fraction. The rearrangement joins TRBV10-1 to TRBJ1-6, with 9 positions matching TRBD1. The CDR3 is CASSESPGQGSPLHF. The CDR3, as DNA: TGCGCCAGCAGTGAGTCGCCGGGACAGGGAAGTCCCCTCCACTTT.